This entry lists 29 T cell receptor beta chains sequenced from one sample in a study of cytomegalovirus exposure and HLA in healthy donors. The PCR employed 60 Vbeta primers together with 13 Jbeta primers. Only in-frame clones appear in the TCRdb table, and some are missing; sequencing was by immunoSEQ multiplex PCR. The sample holds about 130,000 clones, roughly 79% seen once. Sequencing was done on a sample of PBMCs. The receptors were sampled from a woman aged 50 to 65 in good health and CMV-seronegative.

This chain links TRBV7-2 with TRBJ1-1; D is unclear. V was cut by 1 base and J by 0 bases, with 6 bases left in between. In germline, CDR1 is SGHTA, CDR2 FQGNSA. This CDR3 comprises 14 residues. Here the CDR3 DNA reads TGTGCCAGCAGCTTAGGGGCCGTGAACACTGAAGCTTTCTTT. Protein sequence: CASSLGAVNTEAFF.

As regards this clone: At one end, the junction sequence differs from germline, possibly due to a read error. V gene TRBV7-9 combines with J gene TRBJ1-1; 8 bases align to TRBD1. Germline V gene data show CDR1 as SEHNR and CDR2 as FQNEAQ (reference sequence). This CDR3 contains 17 residues. Here the CDR3 reads CSSSFNRGLGGLGEAFF. The DNA for the CDR3 is TGTTCCAGCAGCTTCAACAGGGGGTTGGGGGGGCTTGGTGAAGCTTTCTTT. The entire variable domain, with the rest obtained from reference TRBV7-9 and TRBJ1-1, is as follows: DTGVSQNPRHKITKRGQNVTFRCDPISEHNRLYWYRQTLGQGPEFLTYFQNEAQLEKSRLLSDRFSAERPKGSFSTLEIQRTEQGDSAMYLCSSSFNRGLGGLGEAFFGQGTRLTVV.

The gene calls are TRBV7-2 and TRBJ2-5; the match to TRBD1 covers 9 bases. The V segment lost 5 bases and the J segment 4 bases; nucleotides outside the gene matches: 8. CDR1 is SGHTA, CDR2 FQGNSA, per germline. The CDR3 sequence is 15 residues long. CDR3: CASSPDRGERETQYF. CDR3 nucleotide sequence: TGTGCCAGCAGCCCCGACAGGGGGGAGAGAGAGACCCAGTACTTC. The variable domain in full, with the rest retrieved from reference TRBV7-2 and TRBJ2-5, is GAGVSQSPSNKVTEKGKDVELRCDPISGHTALYWYRQSLGQGLEFLIYFQGNSAPDKSGLPSDRFSAERTGGSVSTLTIQRTQQEDSAVYLCASSPDRGERETQYFGPGTRLLVL.

The J gene is TRBJ1-2, the V gene TRBV7-9; 8 positions match TRBD1. Looked up from germline, CDR1 is SEHNR and CDR2 is FQNEAQ (reference sequence). The CDR3 sequence is 13 residues long. Trimming at V came to 1 base and at J to 6 bases, leaving 1 base not matched to a gene. CDR3 sequence: CASSLVRGHGYTF. The CDR3 coding sequence is TGTGCCAGCAGCTTAGTCAGGGGGCATGGCTACACCTTC.

The chain carries TRBV7-3 and TRBJ2-1, with 9 bases matching TRBD2. Trimming took 3 bases from V and 2 from J; bases not matched to a gene: 5. There are 16 residues in the CDR3. Germline CDR1 and CDR2: SGHTA and FQGTGA. The CDR3 nucleotides are TGTGCCAGCAGCTTTGCAGCGGGAGGTACCTACAATGAGCAGTTCTTC. This translates into CASSFAAGGTYNEQFF.

This chain uses TRBV28 with TRBJ2-7; no clear D. This CDR3 spans 11 amino acids. Trimming took 6 bases from V and 5 from J, leaving 8 bases between them. Germline assignment: CDR1 MDHEN and CDR2 SYDVKM. CDR3 sequence: CASSRDNEQYF. The CDR3 region has the DNA TGTGCCAGCAGCCGAGACAACGAGCAGTACTTC.

This clone was detected a few times. The chain links TRBV4-2 to TRBJ1-2, with TRBD1 matching over 12 bases. After removal of 4 bases from V and 7 bases from J, the junction contained 4 bases not matched to a gene. CDR3 length: 14 amino acids. Germline V gene data show CDR1 as LGHNA and CDR2 as YNFKEQ. The CDR3 coding sequence is TGTGCCAGCAGCCCCGGGACAGGGGGCGGTGGCTACACCTTC. It encodes CASSPGTGGGGYTF.

This clone was picked up a small number of times. The identical CDR3 is also encoded by other nucleotide sequences in the sample. This sequence joins TRBV19 and TRBJ1-1, with TRBD1 as a possible D gene (5 bases). Germline CDR1 is LNHDA and CDR2 is SQIVND (reference sequence). Trimming removed 7 bases at V and 0 bases at J, with 9 bases between. CDR3 size: 13 residues. As DNA, the CDR3 is TGTGCCAGTACTACAGGACTGAACACTGAAGCTTTCTTT. Amino acid sequence: CASTTGLNTEAFF.

V and J are TRBV6-5 and TRBJ1-4; no clear D. Looked up from germline, CDR1 is MNHEY and CDR2 is SVGAGI. This CDR3 spans 14 amino acids. The V and J ends lost 6 bases and 0 bases respectively, with 8 bases between them. This CDR3 reads CASSIVATNEKLFF. CDR3 nucleotides: TGTGCCAGCAGCATAGTAGCAACTAATGAAAAACTGTTTTTT.

The rearrangement joins TRBV5-1 to TRBJ1-3, with D possibly TRBD1 on 6 matching bases. V was cut by 0 bases and J by 2 bases, with 9 bases left in between. The CDR3 extends over 15 amino acids. Germline-derived CDR1 and CDR2 are SGHRS and YFSETQ. For the CDR3, the DNA is TGCGCCAGCAGCTTGGATACAGGGACTGGAAACACCATATATTTT. This encodes CASSLDTGTGNTIYF. Using reference TRBV5-1 and TRBJ1-3 for the parts outside the CDR3, the full variable domain is KAGVTQTPRYLIKTRGQQVTLSCSPISGHRSVSWYQQTPGQGLQFLFEYFSETQRNKGNFPGRFSGRQFSNSRSEMNVSTLELGDSALYLCASSLDTGTGNTIYFGEGSWLTVV.

V gene TRBV29-1 combines with J gene TRBJ2-7; the match to TRBD2 covers 7 bases. V gave up 4 bases and J gave up 2 bases; unmatched junction bases: 8. This CDR3 region has 14 residues. CDR1 SQVTM and CDR2 ANQGSEA come from the germline V gene. CDR3 sequence (DNA): TGCAGCGTTGTTTATGGGGACTACCCCTACGAGCAGTACTTC. Its protein product is CSVVYGDYPYEQYF.

The chain uses TRBV5-1 and TRBJ1-2; D is unresolved. Germline V gene data show CDR1 as SGHRS and CDR2 as YFSETQ. V lost 6 bases, J lost 8 bases, and 20 bases lay in between. The CDR3 length is 14 residues. The CDR3 coding sequence is TGCGCCAGCAACCGAAGGGAGGGAAAGGAAGGCTACACCTTC. This translates into CASNRREGKEGYTF. The complete variable domain, with remaining parts taken from reference TRBV5-1 and TRBJ1-2, reads KAGVTQTPRYLIKTRGQQVTLSCSPISGHRSVSWYQQTPGQGLQFLFEYFSETQRNKGNFPGRFSGRQFSNSRSEMNVSTLELGDSALYLCASNRREGKEGYTFGSGTRLTVV.

The V and J genes are TRBV6-4 and TRBJ2-5; a weak D match, TRBD2 (5 bases). The CDR3 loop spans 10 amino acids. The V end lost 7 bases, the J end lost 10 bases, and 10 bases lay between the germline ends. The germline CDR1 and CDR2 sequences are MRHNA and SNTAGT. The CDR3 region is CASIRGYQYF. DNA for the CDR3: TGTGCCAGCATCCGAGGGTACCAGTACTTC.

This rearrangement joins TRBV27 to TRBJ1-1; TRBD1 matches 8 bases. Germline CDR1 is MNHEY and CDR2 is SMNVEV (reference sequence). With 5 bases clipped from V and 1 base from J, the junction kept 12 bases outside the gene matches. The CDR3 totals 17 residues. The CDR3 region is CASSPWGDRGKNTEAFF. In DNA, the CDR3 is TGTGCCAGCAGTCCCTGGGGCGACAGGGGTAAGAACACTGAAGCTTTCTTT.

The J gene is TRBJ1-3, the V gene TRBV7-3, with 7 bases matching TRBD1. The CDR3 is 17 residues long. The V gene end was trimmed by 4 bases and the J gene end by 4 bases; junction bases not matched to a gene: 13. From germline, CDR1 is SGHTA and CDR2 FQGTGA. CDR3 in DNA: TGTGCCAGCAGCTCCACCCTACAGGGGAAAATAGGAAACACCATATATTTT. As protein: CASSSTLQGKIGNTIYF.

This rearrangement joins TRBV5-4 to TRBJ2-2; D is possibly TRBD2 (5 bases). V was trimmed by 4 bases and J by 2 bases, leaving 12 bases between them. Germline V CDR1 and CDR2: SGHNT, YYREEE (reference sequence). The CDR3 contains 15 residues. The CDR3 bases are TGTGCCAGCAGCATATTAGCGAGAAACACCGGGGAGCTGTTTTTT. Amino acid sequence: CASSILARNTGELFF.

The CDR3, as DNA: TGTGCCAGCAGCTTACCAGGACAGGGGGCCTTGACCTTC. It translates to CASSLPGQGALTF. The chain combines TRBV7-2 with TRBJ1-2; TRBD1 matches 11 bases. This CDR3 region has 13 residues. The germline V gene has CDR1 SGHTA and CDR2 FQGNSA. Germline trimming cut 2 bases from V and 14 bases from J; bases unmatched to any gene: 7.

This chain connects TRBV7-2 to TRBJ2-7; TRBD1 agrees at 11 bases. The CDR3 totals 15 residues. V dropped 5 bases and J dropped 13; count of bases not matched to a gene: 16. Germline lookup yields CDR1 SGHTA and CDR2 FQGNSA. CDR3 DNA: TGTGCCAGCAGCGCCCCCGGGACAGGGGGACTACTACCCTACTTC. Amino acids: CASSAPGTGGLLPYF. Complete variable domain (other parts from reference TRBV7-2 and TRBJ2-7): GAGVSQSPSNKVTEKGKDVELRCDPISGHTALYWYRQSLGQGLEFLIYFQGNSAPDKSGLPSDRFSAERTGGSVSTLTIQRTQQEDSAVYLCASSAPGTGGLLPYFGPGTRLTVT.

The V gene is TRBV4-3, the J gene TRBJ2-2; 8 bases agree with TRBD2. The ends lost 0 bases at V and 6 bases at J; junction bases unmatched: 6. Germline assignment: CDR1 LGHNA and CDR2 YSLEER. The CDR3 contains 16 residues. CDR3 amino acids: CASSQEGPGGAGELFF. The DNA of the CDR3 is TGCGCCAGCAGCCAAGAAGGGCCGGGAGGGGCCGGGGAGCTGTTTTTT.

This clone has a single count. The V and J genes are TRBV7-8 and TRBJ1-2; D not certain. This CDR3 is built from 13 residues. Trimming removed 1 base at V and 4 bases at J, with 7 bases between. The germline CDR1 and CDR2 sequences are SGHVS and FQNEAQ. The CDR3 loop is CASSLGAGYGYTF. CDR3 nucleotide sequence: TGTGCCAGCAGCTTAGGGGCGGGCTATGGCTACACCTTC.

The V gene is TRBV7-3, the J gene TRBJ2-7, with D possibly being TRBD2 (6 bases). V lost 5 bases, J lost 2 bases, and 16 bases lay in between. The CDR3 spans 15 residues. The germline V gene has CDR1 SGHTA and CDR2 FQGTGA. CDR3 protein: CASSPGGKSTYEQYF. The CDR3 DNA reads TGTGCCAGCAGCCCCGGCGGGAAATCCACCTACGAGCAGTACTTC. Full variable domain (rest looked up from reference TRBV7-3 and TRBJ2-7): GAGVSQTPSNKVTEKGKYVELRCDPISGHTALYWYRQSLGQGPEFLIYFQGTGAADDSGLPNDRFFAVRPEGSVSTLKIQRTERGDSAVYLCASSPGGKSTYEQYFGPGTRLTVT.

Concerning this clone itself: At one of its ends the junction is not consistent with the germline gene, which may arise from a read error. The same CDR3 also results from other DNA sequences found in this sample. The chain recombines TRBV19 with TRBJ2-7; D might be TRBD1 (5 bases). This CDR3 region has 14 residues. Per the germline V gene, CDR1 is LNHDA and CDR2 is SQIVND (reference sequence). The DNA of the CDR3 is TGCGCCAGTTCTGACCTCGACAGAACCTACGAGCAGTACTTC. Protein sequence: CASSDLDRTYEQYF.

The V and J genes are TRBV18 and TRBJ2-1; TRBD1 matches 9 bases. Trimming took 1 base from V and 4 from J; bases not matched to a gene: 8. CDR1 is KGHSH, CDR2 LQKENI, per germline. The CDR3 is 17 amino acids. The CDR3 DNA sequence: TGTGCCAGCTCACCACTTTACCGGGACAGGGATTACAATGAGCAGTTCTTC. Protein product: CASSPLYRDRDYNEQFF.

V is TRBV7-9 and J is TRBJ2-1, with D maybe TRBD2 (6 bases). CDR3 length: 16 residues. The germline V gene encodes CDR1 SEHNR and CDR2 FQNEAQ (reference sequence). Trimming left V 5 bases short and J 3 bases short, with 17 bases between. DNA of the CDR3: TGTGCCAGCAGCCCCATGGGGGGAATATTCTACAATGAGCAGTTCTTC. Protein: CASSPMGGIFYNEQFF.

This clone has only a few counts. This chain connects TRBV9 to TRBJ2-7; 9 bases map to TRBD2. CDR3 size: 18 residues. Germline assignment: CDR1 SGDLS and CDR2 YYNGEE. Unmatched junction bases numbered 14, after V lost 0 bases and J lost 4 bases. Here the CDR3 DNA reads TGTGCCAGCAGCGTAGAGAGGGGACGACTAGCGGTAAGATACGAGCAGTACTTC. This gives the protein CASSVERGRLAVRYEQYF.

The genes are TRBV6-5 and TRBJ2-7; D is possibly TRBD2 (6 bases). V was pared by 6 bases and J by 0 bases, with 15 bases between. This CDR3 spans 15 amino acids. Germline V CDR1 and CDR2: MNHEY, SVGAGI. The CDR3 DNA reads TGTGCCAGCAGGGCCCTAGCGTTGAGCTCCTACGAGCAGTACGTC. Amino acids: CASRALALSSYEQYV.

This clone was seen only a few times. The V gene is TRBV19, the J gene TRBJ2-1; TRBD1 matches 7 bases. V shed 3 bases, J shed 4 bases, and the junction held 6 bases outside the gene matches. This CDR3 region has 15 residues. Germline V gene sequence: CDR1 LNHDA, CDR2 SQIVND (reference sequence). In nucleotides, the CDR3 is TGTGCCAGTAGTATCGGCAGGGGGATATACAATGAGCAGTTCTTC. It encodes CASSIGRGIYNEQFF.

CDR3 coding DNA: TGCGCCAGCTTGGGGGGAGGGTCGAACACTGAAGCTTTCTTT. This gives the protein CASLGGGSNTEAFF. This chain links TRBV5-1 with TRBJ1-1; perhaps TRBD1 as D (5 bases). In germline, CDR1 is SGHRS, CDR2 YFSETQ. With 7 bases removed from V and 1 base from J, the gap between germline ends came to 14 bases. This CDR3 is 14 amino acids long.

The chain recombines TRBV2 with TRBJ2-2; no definite D call. Germline values: CDR1 SNHLY, CDR2 FYNNEI. This CDR3 comprises 15 residues. V dropped 1 base and J dropped 4 bases, with 10 bases sitting between them. CDR3 coding DNA: TGTGCCAGCAGTGAAGGGCGGAAAGGCACCGGGGAGCTGTTTTTT. This gives the protein CASSEGRKGTGELFF.